Listed here is a single T cell receptor (beta chain). Its antigen is not yet known. No base-level quality is on record; no much larger clone is a single base apart. The CDR3 covers 14 residues, taking in both the cysteine and the phenylalanine. Just the 42-base CDR3 DNA is kept, in frame starting at base 1. The CDR1 and CDR2 encoded by the germline V gene are SNHLY and FYNNEI. Trimmed from V: 7 bases; trimmed from J: 2 bases; junction bases lacking a gene match: 5. TCRbeta CDR3 regions were amplified from genomic DNA using the immunoSEQ Assay, a bias-controlled multiplex PCR. The authors processed their data as follows. The number of nucleated cells in each sample was estimated by amplification of reference gene primers within the assay. To quantify the absolute abundance of each unique TCRbeta CDR3 rearrangement, sequence reads were collapsed and filtered. For each sample, productive Simpson clonality was calculated as the square root of Simpson's diversity index over productive rearrangements. TCRdb obtained this table from immuneACCESS and retained in-frame rearrangements with V and J assigned. These tables miss some clones; where compared with another copy, unresolved V genes account for less than half of the shortfall, and the remainder is unexplained. Clonal size and the V and J genes are those of that table, whereas D and trimming came from the DNA. A total of 270,000 or so clones appear in this sample, more than 65% of them only once. The ten largest clones take up 3.4% of the sample.

In the prospective study, participants were roughly 18 to 95 years old, resided in about two dozen geographic areas of the United States, and were enrolled through a virtual design. To assign participants to cohorts, the prospective study relied on clinical history that participants themselves reported in a screening survey and a study questionnaire. ImmuneRACE Cohort 3 recovered participants were defined by two consecutive negative NP/OP PCR tests, healthcare professional clearance, or symptom resolution. Each participant in the prospective study had whole blood, serum and a nasopharyngeal or oropharyngeal swab collected by mobile phlebotomists. Participants in the prospective study had the option to provide additional blood draws and questionnaires over a 2-month period. Before DNA extraction, prospective study blood samples were shipped either frozen or at room temperature. These data originate in a study of blood T cell repertoires in COVID-19 (dated by TCRdb to 2018 to 2021). Background on the whole study: Samples from collaborators originated in the United States, Italy and Spain and spanned both the acute and convalescent phases of COVID-19. The prospective study material was composed of cDNA or gDNA derived from T cells, B-cell-depleted T cells, or PBMCs. The dataset comprised deeply sampled blood TCRbeta repertoires from subjects exposed to, actively infected with, or recovered from COVID-19. The repertoires were released in a freely available public database meant as a resource for research on the immune response to SARS-CoV-2. The samples were drawn from two sources: the first 160 participants of the ongoing ImmuneRACE study, and over 1,000 subjects contributed by 6 global collaborators. Nearly every sample came with metadata listing a de-identified subject ID, COVID-19 status, age in years and sex. Where HLA class I and class II types were available, the types were taken from metadata supplied by the sample provider, not from assay-based typing. General findings and caveats noted by the study authors: The quantity of clinical and demographic metadata differed by source and by participant and was supplied without curation.

The sample consisted of PBMCs or T cells enriched from blood (not recorded which). The clonotype was recovered from a man aged 50 or older who had recovered from COVID-19. The chain uses TRBV2 and TRBJ1-5; a stretch of 7 junction bases matches TRBD1. The DNA is TGTGCCAGCAACCAAGACAGGGGCAATCAGCCCCAGCATTTT. It encodes CASNQDRGNQPQHF.